A single sample is the source of the 3 T cell receptor beta chains below, sequenced in a study of cytomegalovirus exposure and HLA in healthy donors. Repertoires were generated with immunoSEQ multiplex PCR, while TCRdb's copy carries only in-frame clones and drops some. The data show 60,000 to 90,000 clones, 94% seen once. The sample consisted of PBMCs. These receptors originate from a woman younger than 35 in good health and CMV-seronegative.

This chain connects TRBV27 to TRBJ1-3, with unresolved D. The V and J ends lost 4 bases and 8 bases respectively, with 15 bases between them. Germline CDR1 and CDR2: MNHEY and SMNVEV (reference sequence). This CDR3 is built from 14 residues. CDR3 nucleotides: TGTGCCAGCAGTTCCCCGCAGACACCCGACACCATATATTTT. This encodes CASSSPQTPDTIYF.

V gene TRBV9 combines with J gene TRBJ1-2; no clear D gene. The CDR3 has 14 residues. V was pared by 1 base and J by 4 bases, with 11 bases between. Germline CDR1 reads SGDLS; CDR2 reads YYNGEE. Here the CDR3 DNA reads TGTGCCAGCAGCGTATCTTACGGGAGCTATGGCTACACCTTC. Translation: CASSVSYGSYGYTF.

The chain carries TRBV5-1 and TRBJ2-5; 10 bases map to TRBD2. The CDR3 is 16 amino acids. CDR1 is SGHRS, CDR2 YFSETQ, per germline. Losses at the gene ends were 0 bases for V and 5 bases for J; bases not matched to a gene: 7. The CDR3 is CASSLASGGALETQYF. DNA of the CDR3: TGCGCCAGCAGCTTGGCAAGCGGGGGGGCCCTGGAGACCCAGTACTTC.